Each of the 6 T cell receptor beta chains below was sequenced from the same sample in a study of Graves' ophthalmopathy and Graves' hyperthyroidism. Investigators amplified TCR beta CDR3 regions from RNA transcripts. Second-round multiplex PCR came after a first-round RT-PCR that employed HTBI primers. One entry per CDR3 protein, called by TCRdb with MiXCR from the multiplex PCR reads. Of approximately 700,000 distinct CDR3 sequences listed, under 50% are singletons. Sequencing was carried out using peripheral blood. All receptors derive from an adult man with Graves' ophthalmopathy.

For this clonotype: Germline and junction disagree at one end, which may indicate a read error. V and J are TRBV7-2 and TRBJ2-7, with TRBD2 matching over 11 bases. The CDR3 covers 17 residues. Germline CDR1 SGHTA, CDR2 FQGNSA. CDR3 in DNA: TGTGCCAGCAGTTTAGCGATGACTAGCGGGAATCTATACGAGCAGTACTTC. Protein sequence: CASSLAMTSGNLYEQYF.

This chain connects TRBV6-5 to TRBJ2-5; tentatively, D is TRBD2 (7 bases). Trimming cost V 0 bases and J 2 bases, with 10 bases left between them. The germline gives CDR1 MNHEY, CDR2 SVGAGI. The CDR3 is made up of 15 amino acids. CDR3 DNA: TGTGCCAGCAGTTACTCGGGGGGGCATCAAGAGACCCAGTACTTC. Encoded protein: CASSYSGGHQETQYF.

This clonotype showed up many times. J is TRBJ2-2 and V is TRBV7-2, with D perhaps matching TRBD2 (5 bases). Germline loops: CDR1 SGHTA, CDR2 FQGNSA. CDR3 length equals 17 residues. V shed 5 bases and J shed 2 bases, with 18 bases lying between them. Here the CDR3 DNA reads TGTGCCAGCAGCCATAGCTTCTCGGGGTTAAACACCGGGGAGCTGTTTTTT. Protein sequence: CASSHSFSGLNTGELFF.

V gene TRBV10-3 combines with J gene TRBJ1-5, with 8 bases fitting TRBD1. Germline V gene lookup returns CDR1 ENHRY and CDR2 SYGVKD. This CDR3 has 19 amino acids. The J segment lost 8 bases and the V segment lost 6 bases, leaving 24 bases of the junction unmatched. CDR3 amino acids: CAISENMDREGTRGEPQHF. CDR3 DNA sequence: TGTGCCATCAGCGAGAATATGGACAGGGAGGGGACCCGGGGGGAGCCCCAGCATTTT.

Regarding this clonotype: One end of the junction fails to match germline, which may point to a read error. The chain couples TRBV6-4 to TRBJ1-2; D perhaps matches TRBD1 (5 bases). Germline assignment: CDR1 MRHNA and CDR2 SNTAGT. The CDR3 is 13 residues long. The CDR3 nucleotides read TGTGCCAGCAGTGGCCAGGGTATTGGTGGCTACGCCTTC. Translated: CASSGQGIGGYAF.

The chain has TRBV29-1 and TRBJ1-5; D may be TRBD1 (5 bases). Trimming pared 7 bases from V and 7 bases from J, leaving 17 bases between. The CDR3 consists of 13 residues. The germline gives CDR1 SQVTM, CDR2 ANQGSEA. The CDR3 region has the DNA TGCAGCGGGCAGGCGGGGGGAGCACAGCCCCAGCATTTT. Amino acids: CSGQAGGAQPQHF.